This TCR beta chain is drawn from a study of blood T cells in healthy people across ages (dated by TCRdb to between 2015 and 2016). Some background on the complete study: In model experiments, template switching captured roughly one uniquely barcoded TCR beta cDNA molecule for every two T cells. Age-related changes in TCR beta repertoire diversity were measured in the study by deep sequencing normalized with unique cDNA molecular identifiers. The donors were divided into four age groups: young (average around 16 years), middle-aged (approximately 42), aged (about 56) and long-lived (around 80). Two additional independent replicas of 1 million unique cDNA reads from the same blood draw were analyzed for two donors (one aged 18 to 30 and one aged 80 or older).

Library creation used 5' RACE. TCRdb shows the sequencer as Illumina HiSeq 2500. A second PCR of roughly 7 to 12 cycles was performed with a sample-barcoded 5' primer and a J-beta primer mix. A unique molecular identifier was introduced onto each TCR beta cDNA molecule by a template-switch 5' adaptor carrying 12 random nucleotides. Each sample yielded at least 2.5 million CDR3-containing paired-end reads. The Mint cDNA synthesis kit, primed by a TRBC-specific oligonucleotide, was used to synthesize first-strand cDNA from all RNA. All cDNA was treated with uracil-DNA glycosylase and then went through a first 18-cycle PCR with the universal primers M1SS and BC2_uni_R. As for the authors' bioinformatics: Normalization of each sample was performed by random selection of 1 million high-quality reads, each carrying a distinct molecular identifier. Instead of being binned into consensus sequences, reads with shared molecular identifiers were discarded. MiTCR, run with a Q25 quality threshold and the strictest error-elimination algorithm, handled CDR3 identification, clonotype clustering and error correction. A nonparametric unseen species model using Euler transformation provided a lower-bound estimate of total TCR beta diversity. TCRdb ran its own pipeline on the public reads, namely fastp trimming at Q25 and MiXCR clone calling, and kept in-frame beta chains. Every entry covers one CDR3 protein and lists the most common genes and DNA from its rows. The V and J calls and clone size are TCRdb's, not the authors'. The sample profile shows 900,000 to 950,000 distinct CDR3 sequences; roughly 29% of them were found once. The ten largest clonotypes hold more than 8.5% of the sample.

Study-level results and caveats: Because the CMV infection status of the donors was unknown, age-related changes in expanded clonotypes may potentially have been confounded. Observed TCR beta diversity per million T cells fell roughly linearly with age, and a significant reduction was already apparent by age around 36. There was a strong correlation between observed TCR beta diversity and the percentage of naive T cells measured by flow cytometry. Estimates of total diversity from one million sequenced T cells were regarded as lower bounds and underestimates. Compared with the aged group, more naive CD4+ T cells, fewer expanded clones and increased TCR diversity were shown by the long-lived group, suggesting age selection. Bulk unsorted PBMC profiling prevented conclusive comparison of naive and antigen-experienced compartments.

Concerning this clonotype: This receptor's antigen is unknown. Base quality data are lacking; no much larger clone is found one base away.

Including cysteine and phenylalanine, the CDR3 has 14 amino acids. Only CDR3 DNA is held: 42 bases, read in frame from base 1. For CDR1 and CDR2, the germline V gene lists MNHEY and SVGEGT. Systemically healthy Caucasian individuals from Russia, about 38 in total and aged about 6 to 95 years, were included as donors. Approximately 10 milliliters of peripheral blood were collected from each donor into EDTA-treated Vacutainer tubes. PBMCs were isolated by Ficoll-Paque density-gradient centrifugation, with at least 6 million obtained per sample. Total RNA, at least 6 micrograms per sample, was extracted from PBMCs with Trizol reagent. The percentages of naive CD45RAhigh/CD27high T cells were determined by flow cytometry on a PBMC aliquot from every donor. This sample was shared with a second study, whose subject was T cells of mothers and their children. The second study also describes: Nine systemically healthy Caucasian individuals, comprising three mothers and their six children, were included as donors. cDNA synthesis used all of the extracted RNA, with roughly 1.5 ug of RNA in each 15 ul reaction. In the second PCR, sample barcodes and 2-4 random nucleotides were introduced via the M1S primer. Over 10 million TCR beta CDR3 reads came from each mother, compared with 2.5 million to 3.5 million reads from each child. Thymic selection similarly shapes TCR recombination output in related and unrelated pairs, with minor effect from inherited differences. Normalized repertoire overlap in related mother-child pairs was always slightly higher than in unrelated mother-child pairs, but the difference was never significant. No persistent microchimeric T cell clones were found, with a detection sensitivity of 80 to 100 clones per million clonotypes. The study used deep NGS to compare TCR beta repertoires of mothers and children, seeking features distinguishing related mother-child pairs from unrelated individuals. Mothers averaged about 37 +/- 4 years of age and children averaged around 10 +/- 4 years. Libraries were sequenced on Illumina HiSeq 2000 with 100+100 nt paired-end reads after adapter ligation with NEBNext reagents. To prevent cross-contamination, the mother and child libraries were prepared one month apart and sequenced in separate runs. For each donor, somewhere between about 500,000 and 2,000,000 distinct TCR beta clonotypes were identified. Naive TCR beta clonotypes were estimated from low-frequency clonotypes matched to each donor's FACS-determined naive share, without sorting.

Sequencing input: blood. The V gene is TRBV6-2 or TRBV6-3 and the J gene is TRBJ2-4; a tentative D call is TRBD2 (6 bases match). The J call may not be correct, given that the DNA end is closer to TRBJ2-5. This receptor was identified in a woman aged 40-49 years in good health. The CDR3 is CASSYSGGVGTQYF. The sequenced DNA: TGTGCCAGCAGTTACTCTGGAGGGGTGGGGACCCAGTACTTC.